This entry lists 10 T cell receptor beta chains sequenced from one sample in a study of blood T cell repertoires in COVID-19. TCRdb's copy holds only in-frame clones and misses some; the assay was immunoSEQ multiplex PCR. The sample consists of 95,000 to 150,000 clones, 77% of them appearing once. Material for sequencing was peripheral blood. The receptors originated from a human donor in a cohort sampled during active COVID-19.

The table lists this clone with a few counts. The CDR3, as DNA: TGTGCCAGCAGCTCCCCTGAGGGGCAGTACTTC. This translates into CASSSPEGQYF. The gene calls are TRBV7-9 and TRBJ2-7, with D perhaps TRBD2 (5 bases). V lost 4 bases and J lost 9, with 10 bases in between. This CDR3 is built from 11 residues. The germline V gene has CDR1 SEHNR and CDR2 FQNEAQ (reference sequence).

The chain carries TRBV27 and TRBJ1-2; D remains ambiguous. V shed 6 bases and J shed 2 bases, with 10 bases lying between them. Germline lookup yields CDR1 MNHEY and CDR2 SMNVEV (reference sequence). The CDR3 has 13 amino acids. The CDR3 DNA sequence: TGTGCCAGCAGCCCCGGGTGGAACTATGGCTACACCTTC. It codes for CASSPGWNYGYTF.

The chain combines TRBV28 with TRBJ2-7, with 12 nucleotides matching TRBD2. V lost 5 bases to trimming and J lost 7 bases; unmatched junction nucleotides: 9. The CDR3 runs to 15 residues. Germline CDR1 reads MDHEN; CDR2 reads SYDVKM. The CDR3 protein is CASSIPTSGSREQYF. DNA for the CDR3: TGTGCCAGCAGTATACCGACTAGCGGGAGTCGAGAGCAGTACTTC.

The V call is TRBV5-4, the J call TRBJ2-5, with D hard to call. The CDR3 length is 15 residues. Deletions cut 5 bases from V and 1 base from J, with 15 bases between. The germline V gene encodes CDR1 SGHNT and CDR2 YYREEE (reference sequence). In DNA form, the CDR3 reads TGTGCCAGCAGTTCCGCCCGAACAGTCCAAGAGACCCAGTACTTC. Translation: CASSSARTVQETQYF.

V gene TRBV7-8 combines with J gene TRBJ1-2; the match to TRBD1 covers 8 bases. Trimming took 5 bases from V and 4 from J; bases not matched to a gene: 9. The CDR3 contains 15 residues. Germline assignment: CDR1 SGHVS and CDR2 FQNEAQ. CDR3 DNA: TGTGCCAGCAGCCTTACGGACAGGGAGGCCTATGGCTACACCTTC. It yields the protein CASSLTDREAYGYTF. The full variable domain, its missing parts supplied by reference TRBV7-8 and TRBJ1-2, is GAGVSQSPRYKVAKRGQDVALRCDPISGHVSLFWYQQALGQGPEFLTYFQNEAQLDKSGLPSDRFFAERPEGSVSTLKIQRTQQEDSAVYLCASSLTDREAYGYTFGSGTRLTVV.

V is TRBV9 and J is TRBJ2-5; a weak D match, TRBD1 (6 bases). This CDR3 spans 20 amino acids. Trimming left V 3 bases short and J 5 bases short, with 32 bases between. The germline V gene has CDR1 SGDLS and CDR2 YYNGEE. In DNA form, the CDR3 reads TGTGCCAGCAGCGCGAGGCAATCCACAGGGACCCATCTGATAGGGGAGACCCAGTACTTC. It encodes CASSARQSTGTHLIGETQYF.

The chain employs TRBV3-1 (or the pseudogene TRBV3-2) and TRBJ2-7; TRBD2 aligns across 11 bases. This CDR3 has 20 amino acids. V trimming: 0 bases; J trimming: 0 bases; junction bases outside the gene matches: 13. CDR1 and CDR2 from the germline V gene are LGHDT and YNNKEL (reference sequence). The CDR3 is CASSQDWTSGRLGSSYEQYF. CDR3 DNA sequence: TGTGCCAGCAGCCAAGATTGGACTAGCGGGCGTCTTGGAAGCTCCTACGAGCAGTACTTC.

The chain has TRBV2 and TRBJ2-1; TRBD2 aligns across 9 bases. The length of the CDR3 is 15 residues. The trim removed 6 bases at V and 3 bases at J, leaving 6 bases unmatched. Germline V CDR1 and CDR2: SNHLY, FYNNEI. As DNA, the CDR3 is TGTGCCAGCAGGGGAGGAGCGGGAGGCTACAATGAGCAGTTCTTC. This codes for CASRGGAGGYNEQFF.

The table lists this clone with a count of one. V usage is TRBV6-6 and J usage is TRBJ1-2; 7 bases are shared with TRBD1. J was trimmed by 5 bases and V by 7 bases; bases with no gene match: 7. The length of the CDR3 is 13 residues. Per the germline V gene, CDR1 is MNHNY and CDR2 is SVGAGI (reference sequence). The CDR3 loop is CASNPGGGYGYTF. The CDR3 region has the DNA TGTGCCAGCAACCCAGGGGGTGGGTATGGCTACACCTTC.

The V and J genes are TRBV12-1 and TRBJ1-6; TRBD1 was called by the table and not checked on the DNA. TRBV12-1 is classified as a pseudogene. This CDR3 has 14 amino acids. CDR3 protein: CASSFRTGTSPLHF. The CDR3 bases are TGTGCCAGCAGCTTCCGGACAGGGACTTCACCCCTCCACTTT.